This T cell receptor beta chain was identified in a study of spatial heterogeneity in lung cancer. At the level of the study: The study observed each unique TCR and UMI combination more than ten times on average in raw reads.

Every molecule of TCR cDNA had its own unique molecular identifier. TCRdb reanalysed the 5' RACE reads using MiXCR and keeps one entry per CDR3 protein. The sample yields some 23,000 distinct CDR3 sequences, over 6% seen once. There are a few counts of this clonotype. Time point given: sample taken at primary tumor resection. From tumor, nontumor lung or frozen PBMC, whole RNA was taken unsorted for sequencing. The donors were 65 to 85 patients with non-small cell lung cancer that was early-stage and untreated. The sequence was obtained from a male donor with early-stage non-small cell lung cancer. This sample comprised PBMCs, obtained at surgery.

CDR3 region: CASSLSQGALSTGELFF. The CDR3 DNA follows: TGTGCCAGCAGCTTAAGTCAGGGGGCGCTATCCACCGGGGAGCTGTTTTTT. The chain has TRBV7-3 and TRBJ2-2; 8 bases align to TRBD1. There are 17 residues in the CDR3. V shed 1 base, J shed 4 bases, and the junction held 8 bases outside the gene matches. Germline CDR1 and CDR2: SGHTA and FQGTGA.